The 29 T cell receptor beta chains below come from one sample, sequenced in a study of T-cell reconstitution after alpha-beta-depleted transplantation in children. Preparation of the TCRbeta library was carried out with unique molecular identifiers. TCRdb redid the calling of the PCR reads with MiXCR, one entry per CDR3 protein. The sample has approximately 300,000 distinct CDR3 sequences, around a tenth seen once. The source was peripheral blood, collected 180 days after TCRalphabeta/CD19-depleted stem cell transplant. Source of these receptors: a male patient aged 2 to 9 who had a stem cell transplant for chronic granulomatous disease, so the T cells may come from the graft donor.

The table lists this clonotype with a count of one. One base away lies a much larger clone, so this may be a sequencing read error. This chain links TRBV18 with TRBJ2-7; the D call may be TRBD1 or TRBD2 (5 bases each). The CDR3 has 12 residues. Germline V gene data show CDR1 as KGHSH and CDR2 as LQKENI. V was pared by 4 bases and J by 6 bases, with 10 bases between. The CDR3 nucleotides are TGTGCCAGCTCACTTCAGGGACGCGAGCAGTACTTC. This gives the protein CASSLQGREQYF.

The chain joins TRBV20-1 to TRBJ1-5; D is unresolved. Trimming pared 5 bases from V and 4 bases from J, leaving 15 bases between. Germline V gene lookup returns CDR1 DFQATT and CDR2 SNEGSKA (reference sequence). The length of the CDR3 is 14 residues. The CDR3 DNA is TGCAGTGCTCTAATCGACTACCATAATCAGCCCCAGCATTTT. It is translated as CSALIDYHNQPQHF.

As regards this clonotype: This may be a read error: a much more frequent sequence differs by one nucleotide. The chain joins TRBV7-8 to TRBJ2-2, with 12 nucleotides matching TRBD1. This CDR3 region has 17 residues. Germline CDR1 is SGHVS and CDR2 is FQNEAQ. The J segment lost 7 bases and the V segment lost 2 bases, leaving 8 bases of the junction unmatched. Here the CDR3 reads CASSLRAGTGGIGELFF. The CDR3 DNA reads as TGTGCCAGCAGCTTAAGGGCCGGGACAGGGGGCATCGGGGAGCTGTTTTTT.

This clonotype appeared many times. The J gene is TRBJ2-7, the V gene TRBV12-3 or TRBV12-4; D not certain. The V gene lost 3 bases and the J gene lost 0 bases, with 6 bases spanning the gap. The CDR3 spans 13 residues. This chain's CDR3 is CASSFDTSYEQYF. In nucleotides, the CDR3 is TGTGCCAGCAGTTTCGACACCTCCTACGAGCAGTACTTC.

Many counts were recorded for this clonotype. V gene TRBV7-2 combines with J gene TRBJ2-7; tentatively, D is TRBD2 (6 bases). Per germline, CDR1 SGHTA and CDR2 FQGNSA. The CDR3 runs 14 residues. V gave up 5 bases and J gave up 3 bases, with 14 bases separating them. The CDR3 is CASSLAPGVYEQYF. CDR3 coding DNA: TGTGCCAGCAGCCTCGCCCCGGGGGTCTACGAGCAGTACTTC.

This clonotype was picked up many times. The rearrangement joins TRBV6-6 to TRBJ1-1; 7 positions agree with TRBD1. The CDR3 extends over 13 amino acids. CDR1 MNHNY and CDR2 SVGAGI come from the germline V gene (reference sequence). J was trimmed by 1 base and V by 10 bases; bases with no gene match: 6. In DNA, the CDR3 is TGTGCCATTAACAGGGGACGGAACACTGAAGCTTTCTTT. Translation: CAINRGRNTEAFF.

In this sample, this clonotype turned up many times. The chain links TRBV29-1 to TRBJ2-1, with 12 nucleotides matching TRBD2. V trimming: 7 bases; J trimming: 4 bases; junction bases outside the gene matches: 8. CDR1 SQVTM and CDR2 ANQGSEA come from the germline V gene. This CDR3 has 15 amino acids. This CDR3 is CSARLAGEQYNEQFF. Written as DNA, the CDR3 is TGCAGCGCCCGACTAGCGGGAGAGCAATACAATGAGCAGTTCTTC.

This clonotype occurred a few times. The chain joins TRBV28 to TRBJ2-5; TRBD2 is a possible D gene (6 bases). Germline CDR1 reads MDHEN; CDR2 reads SYDVKM. CDR3 length equals 13 residues. Trimming cost V 9 bases and J 2 bases, with 13 bases left between them. CDR3 nucleotide sequence: TGTGCCAGTGCAGACGGAGGGCAAGAGACCCAGTACTTC. Residues: CASADGGQETQYF.

The table lists this clonotype with many counts. The chain links TRBV12-3 or TRBV12-4 to TRBJ1-1; D not certain. Deletions cut 6 bases from V and 1 base from J, with 12 bases between. The CDR3 extends over 14 amino acids. The chain's CDR3 is CASSRTAGNTEAFF. The CDR3 DNA sequence: TGTGCCAGCAGCCGGACGGCCGGGAACACTGAAGCTTTCTTT.

This clonotype was counted ten times or more. The rearrangement joins TRBV5-5 to TRBJ2-1; the match to TRBD2 covers 9 bases. The CDR3 totals 17 residues. V lost 0 bases, J lost 5 bases, and 9 bases stayed unmatched. Germline V gene sequence: CDR1 SGHKS, CDR2 YYEKEE (reference sequence). Written as DNA, the CDR3 is TGTGCCAGCAGCTTGGGGGCAGCGGGAGGCTGGAACAATGAGCAGTTCTTC. This gives the protein CASSLGAAGGWNNEQFF.

This clonotype appeared many times. The J gene is TRBJ1-2, the V gene TRBV12-3 or TRBV12-4; D is uncertain. The V end was cut by 5 bases, the J end by 4 bases, with 17 bases between. The CDR3 totals 15 residues. CDR3 residues: CASSPSTHGFYGYTF. CDR3 bases: TGTGCCAGCAGTCCATCAACCCACGGATTCTATGGCTACACCTTC.

This clonotype occurred once. A much more abundant neighbour one base away suggests this may be a read error. The CDR3 is CASTGEGLETQSF. CDR3 in DNA: TGTGCCAGCACCGGAGAGGGATTAGAGACCCAGTCCTTC. The chain employs TRBV28 and TRBJ2-5, with a possible D match to TRBD2 (5 bases). This CDR3 has 13 residues. Germline V gives CDR1 MDHEN, CDR2 SYDVKM.

The rearrangement joins TRBV7-9 to TRBJ2-7, with 9 nucleotides matching TRBD2. V trimming: 5 bases; J trimming: 7 bases; junction bases outside the gene matches: 18. The V gene's germline CDR1 is SEHNR and CDR2 FQNEAQ (reference sequence). CDR3 length equals 17 residues. The CDR3 nucleotides are TGTGCCAGCAGCCCCCGCCTCCAGACTAGCGGAGAGGAGGAGCAGTACTTC. It yields the protein CASSPRLQTSGEEEQYF.

Many counts were recorded for this clonotype. The V call is TRBV12-3 or TRBV12-4, the J call TRBJ2-1; 12 positions agree with TRBD2. J was trimmed by 14 bases and V by 6 bases; bases with no gene match: 2. The CDR3 has 11 residues. The CDR3 sequence: CASRRTSGKFF. Written as DNA, the CDR3 is TGTGCCAGCAGACGGACTAGCGGGAAGTTCTTC.

The sample holds many counts of this clonotype. The chain joins TRBV12-3 or TRBV12-4 to TRBJ2-6; D is unresolved. V was trimmed by 3 bases and J by 0 bases, leaving 3 bases between them. The CDR3 has 14 amino acids. DNA for the CDR3: TGTGCCAGCAGTTTTAACTCTGGGGCCAACGTCCTGACTTTC. It translates to CASSFNSGANVLTF.

This clonotype was counted ten times or more. The chain recombines TRBV18 with TRBJ2-3; possibly TRBD1 or TRBD2 for D (5 bases each). The CDR3 consists of 15 residues. V lost 3 bases to trimming and J lost 4 bases, with 14 bases between them. CDR1 KGHSH and CDR2 LQKENI come from the germline V gene. In DNA form, the CDR3 reads TGTGCCAGCTCACCCCTGGGGACCGGGGCAGATACGCAGTATTTT. This gives the protein CASSPLGTGADTQYF.

To note about this clonotype: A much larger clone sits a single nucleotide away, making a read error possible. This chain joins TRBV10-2 and TRBJ2-1; 10 nucleotides line up with TRBD2. CDR1 and CDR2 from the germline V gene are WSHSY and SAAADI. The ends lost 8 bases at V and 9 bases at J; junction bases unmatched: 7. CDR3 size: 13 residues. CDR3 loop: CASESGRALEQFF. Here the CDR3 DNA reads TGCGCCAGCGAGAGCGGGAGGGCACTTGAGCAGTTCTTC.

Concerning this clonotype: A read error may be the cause here, since a much bigger clone is one base away. This chain connects TRBV5-1 to TRBJ2-1; TRBD2 agrees at 12 bases. Germline loops: CDR1 SGHRS, CDR2 YFSETQ. The CDR3 totals 15 residues. This CDR3 reads CASSPTRLAGDDQFF. Here the CDR3 DNA reads TGCGCCAGCAGCCCGACTCGACTAGCGGGAGATGATCAGTTCTTC.

This clonotype was observed at least ten times. J is TRBJ2-2 and V is TRBV5-1; no firm D call. Per germline, CDR1 SGHRS and CDR2 YFSETQ. Trimming stripped 4 bases from V and 4 bases from J, with 17 bases between. The CDR3 consists of 16 residues. CDR3 in DNA: TGCGCCAGCAGCCCAATTTCCATCAGAGGCACCGGGGAGCTGTTTTTT. This sequence encodes CASSPISIRGTGELFF.

This clonotype was counted ten times or more. The chain uses TRBV12-3 or TRBV12-4 and TRBJ2-3; 10 bases match TRBD1. CDR3 length equals 16 residues. J was trimmed by 5 bases and V by 4 bases; bases with no gene match: 9. CDR3 sequence: CASSSTDRGSGDTQYF. The CDR3 DNA follows: TGTGCCAGCAGTTCGACGGACAGGGGGTCGGGAGATACGCAGTATTTT.

This clonotype came up many times. The chain combines TRBV30 with TRBJ2-3; D remains unclear. V lost 0 bases and J 3 bases, leaving 4 bases between the germline ends. Germline V gives CDR1 GTSNPN, CDR2 SVGIG (reference sequence). The CDR3 loop spans 12 amino acids. The CDR3 DNA sequence: TGTGCCTGGAGTGTAGTAACAGATACGCAGTATTTT. Translation: CAWSVVTDTQYF.

This clonotype came up many times. The chain has TRBV4-2 and TRBJ2-7; 7 bases are a match to TRBD2. From germline, CDR1 is LGHNA and CDR2 YNFKEQ. The CDR3 spans 17 residues. The trim removed 0 bases at V and 1 base at J, leaving 9 bases unmatched. CDR3 residues: CASSQDYGGSPSYEQYF. DNA of the CDR3: TGTGCCAGCAGCCAAGATTATGGCGGGAGCCCTTCCTACGAGCAGTACTTC.

V gene TRBV12-3 or TRBV12-4 combines with J gene TRBJ2-3; perhaps D is TRBD1 or TRBD2 (5 bases each). V lost 2 bases and J 6 bases, leaving 15 bases between the germline ends. The CDR3 has 15 amino acids. The CDR3 loop is CASSLRDGRLDTQYF. In DNA, the CDR3 is TGTGCCAGCAGTTTAAGGGACGGGCGGTTGGATACGCAGTATTTT.

This clonotype was seen at least ten times. This chain links TRBV29-1 with TRBJ2-1, with D uncertain. The germline CDR1 and CDR2 sequences are SQVTM and ANQGSEA. V was pared by 4 bases and J by 0 bases, with 16 bases between. The CDR3 sequence is 16 residues long. The CDR3 DNA reads as TGCAGCGTTGTGGACCCCGGCTCCAGCTCCTACAATGAGCAGTTCTTC. Protein sequence: CSVVDPGSSSYNEQFF.

This clonotype was picked up many times. This chain uses TRBV12-3 or TRBV12-4 with TRBJ1-5, with unresolved D. Trimming cost V 0 bases and J 5 bases, with 8 bases left between them. The CDR3 has 14 residues. In DNA, the CDR3 is TGTGCCAGCAGTTTAGCAGGAATTGATCAGCCCCAGCATTTT. Protein product: CASSLAGIDQPQHF.

In its sample, this clonotype was seen many times. The chain is built from TRBV20-1 and TRBJ2-1, with 14 positions matching TRBD2. The V gene end was trimmed by 5 bases and the J gene end by 0 bases; junction bases not matched to a gene: 6. Germline-derived CDR1 and CDR2 are DFQATT and SNEGSKA (reference sequence). The length of the CDR3 is 17 residues. CDR3 in amino acids: CSARRLAGGSSYNEQFF. The CDR3 coding sequence is TGCAGTGCTCGCCGACTAGCGGGAGGGAGCTCCTACAATGAGCAGTTCTTC.

This clonotype was seen a few times. The chain is built from TRBV11-3 and TRBJ2-5; 8 bases line up with TRBD1. CDR1 SGHNT and CDR2 YENEEA come from the germline V gene. The CDR3 is made up of 17 amino acids. V shed 1 base and J 2 bases; nucleotides not matched to a gene: 9. The CDR3 coding sequence is TGTGCCAGCAGCTTAGGGGGGCCAGGGGGCGCGCAAGAGACCCAGTACTTC. Translated, it gives CASSLGGPGGAQETQYF.

A few counts support this clonotype. The DNA for the CDR3 is TGTGCCAGCAGTTACTCGATTGCTAGCGGGAGAACCAGCCTCAATGAGCAGTTCTTC. This encodes CASSYSIASGRTSLNEQFF. This chain uses TRBV6-5 with TRBJ2-1; 10 positions match TRBD2. Germline V lookup: CDR1 MNHEY, CDR2 SVGAGI. Germline trimming cut 0 bases from V and 6 bases from J; bases unmatched to any gene: 14. CDR3 length: 19 amino acids.

This clonotype has at least ten counts. The rearrangement joins TRBV5-1 to TRBJ1-1; D gene ambiguous. V lost 0 bases to trimming and J lost 0 bases, with 6 bases between them. Germline V gives CDR1 SGHRS, CDR2 YFSETQ. This CDR3 is 14 amino acids long. As DNA, the CDR3 is TGCGCCAGCAGCTTGGCCGGAATGAACACTGAAGCTTTCTTT. The encoded protein is CASSLAGMNTEAFF.